These 14 T cell receptor beta chains share one sample of origin, sequenced in a study of blood T cell repertoires in COVID-19 (dated by TCRdb to 2019 to 2021). Receptor amplification or capture employed the immunoSEQ multiplex PCR assay. TCRdb stores this immuneACCESS table with in-frame sequences only. Part of the clones is absent; in the studies checked, under half of the shortfall reflects unresolved V genes, and no reason is known for the rest. Recorded for this sample are 250,000 to 300,000 clones; around 89% of them occurred a single time. About 12% of the sample rests with the top ten. Material for sequencing was peripheral blood. These receptors all come from a woman aged 55-75 years with acute or convalescent COVID-19.

The V call is TRBV24-1, the J call TRBJ2-6; 11 nucleotides line up with TRBD1. After removal of 5 bases from V and 1 base from J, the junction contained 0 bases not matched to a gene. The CDR3 is 16 amino acids. Germline lookup yields CDR1 KGHDR and CDR2 SFDVKD. The CDR3 region has the DNA TGTGCCACCAGTGGGGACAGGGGGTCTGGGGCCAACGTCCTGACTTTC. Protein sequence: CATSGDRGSGANVLTF.

J is TRBJ2-3 and V is TRBV20-1; 13 bases are a match to TRBD2. The CDR3 loop spans 14 amino acids. Looked up from germline, CDR1 is DFQATT and CDR2 is SNEGSKA (reference sequence). J lost 6 bases, V lost 3 bases, and 3 bases had no gene match. CDR3 DNA: TGCAGTGCTAGTAGACTAGCGGGAGGTGATACGCAGTATTTT. This gives the protein CSASRLAGGDTQYF.

The V gene is TRBV12-5, the J gene TRBJ2-1; no firm D call. CDR3 length: 14 residues. The germline V and J ends were trimmed by 5 bases and 6 bases, with 14 bases remaining between them. Germline CDR1 and CDR2: LGHNT and FRNRAP. The DNA for the CDR3 is TGTGCTAGTGGTCCCTATGAGGCTTTCAATGAGCAGTTCTTC. This sequence encodes CASGPYEAFNEQFF.

In this sample, this clone turned up a few times. The rearrangement joins TRBV6-4 to TRBJ1-4; D is possibly TRBD1 (5 bases). The CDR3 consists of 15 residues. In germline, CDR1 is MRHNA, CDR2 SNTAGT. V was pared by 0 bases and J by 1 base, with 6 bases between. The CDR3 nucleotides are TGTGCCAGCAGTGACTCCGACAGAACTAATGAAAAACTGTTTTTT. Protein sequence: CASSDSDRTNEKLFF.

The chain links TRBV10-3 to TRBJ2-1; 8 nucleotides line up with TRBD1. V dropped 5 bases and J dropped 2; count of bases not matched to a gene: 5. The CDR3 contains 15 residues. CDR1 and CDR2 (germline): ENHRY, SYGVKD. The CDR3 sequence is CAISRTGGPYNEQFF. CDR3 coding DNA: TGTGCCATCAGTAGAACAGGGGGTCCCTACAATGAGCAGTTCTTC.

V is TRBV6-6 and J is TRBJ1-1; 7 bases align to TRBD1. Germline V gives CDR1 MNHNY, CDR2 SVGAGI (reference sequence). The CDR3 totals 14 residues. J was trimmed by 5 bases and V by 0 bases; bases with no gene match: 3. CDR3 sequence (DNA): TGTGCCAGCAGTTACTCATCAGGGGGAACTGAAGCTTTCTTT. Amino acids: CASSYSSGGTEAFF.

The rearrangement joins TRBV4-2 to TRBJ2-7; D remains ambiguous. The ends were cut back, 4 bases at V and 6 bases at J, with 13 bases in the middle. CDR1 LGHNA and CDR2 YNFKEQ come from the germline V gene. The CDR3 runs 13 residues. The CDR3 sequence is CASSPPSLPEQYF. As DNA, the CDR3 is TGTGCCAGCAGCCCTCCTTCACTCCCCGAGCAGTACTTC.

This sequence joins TRBV18 and TRBJ1-4; 9 bases match TRBD1. CDR3 length: 15 residues. V was clipped by 6 bases and J by 6 bases; unmatched bases: 8. Germline values: CDR1 KGHSH, CDR2 LQKENI. The CDR3 protein is CASSPQTGGHEKLFF. The DNA for the CDR3 is TGTGCCAGCTCGCCCCAAACAGGGGGCCATGAAAAACTGTTTTTT.

The rearrangement uses TRBV7-3 and TRBJ2-1, with 7 nucleotides matching TRBD1. V was clipped by 6 bases and J by 9 bases; unmatched bases: 8. This CDR3 is built from 13 residues. CDR1 is SGHTA and CDR2 is FQGTGA in the germline V gene. CDR3 DNA sequence: TGTGCCAGCAGTACAGGGGTCAGCGCTGAGCAGTTCTTC. Its protein is CASSTGVSAEQFF.

The chain combines TRBV19 with TRBJ2-3, with D maybe TRBD1 (5 bases). The CDR3 has 15 residues. The V and J ends lost 0 bases and 4 bases respectively, with 11 bases between them. From germline, CDR1 is LNHDA and CDR2 SQIVND (reference sequence). DNA of the CDR3: TGTGCCAGTAGTATAGATCAGGGATCGCCAGATACGCAGTATTTT. It yields the protein CASSIDQGSPDTQYF.

The rearrangement joins TRBV19 to TRBJ1-1, with a weak D call TRBD1 (6 bases). CDR3 length equals 13 residues. The germline V and J ends were trimmed by 5 bases and 3 bases, with 10 bases remaining between them. Germline lookup yields CDR1 LNHDA and CDR2 SQIVND (reference sequence). The CDR3 coding sequence is TGTGCCAGTAGTCCGCCAGGGGACACTGAAGCTTTCTTT. The encoded protein is CASSPPGDTEAFF. Looking up the rest from reference TRBV19 and TRBJ1-1 gives the full variable domain: DGGITQSPKYLFRKEGQNVTLSCEQNLNHDAMYWYRQDPGQGLRLIYYSQIVNDFQKGDIAEGYSVSREKKESFPLTVTSAQKNPTAFYLCASSPPGDTEAFFGQGTRLTVV.

This chain joins TRBV4-2 and TRBJ2-1; 13 bases are shared with TRBD2. The V gene's germline CDR1 is LGHNA and CDR2 YNFKEQ. The V segment lost 0 bases and the J segment 10 bases; nucleotides outside the gene matches: 3. The CDR3 length is 15 residues. The CDR3, as DNA: TGTGCCAGCAGCCAAGATATGACTAGCGGGAGGGAGCAGTTCTTC. Protein: CASSQDMTSGREQFF.

This chain links TRBV30 with TRBJ2-5, with D unresolved. The CDR3 is 11 residues long. Trimming took 5 bases from V and 0 from J, leaving 4 bases between them. Per germline, CDR1 GTSNPN and CDR2 SVGIG (reference sequence). The CDR3: CAWDNQETQYF. The CDR3 DNA reads TGTGCCTGGGACAACCAAGAGACCCAGTACTTC.

The chain is built from TRBV7-9 and TRBJ2-1; 9 bases agree with TRBD2. Germline-derived CDR1 and CDR2 are SEHNR and FQNEAQ (reference sequence). CDR3 length: 15 amino acids. The J segment lost 7 bases and the V segment lost 1 base, leaving 5 bases of the junction unmatched. The chain's CDR3 is CASSLVQRGVNEQFF. The CDR3 DNA is TGTGCCAGCAGCTTAGTCCAGCGGGGGGTGAATGAGCAGTTCTTC.